These 19 T cell receptor beta chains were all obtained from the same sample, sequenced in a study of T cells in Graves' hyperthyroidism and ophthalmopathy. RNA transcripts served as the template for amplifying TCR beta CDR3 regions. The study used the HTBI primer set for a first-round RT-PCR of the TCR CDR3. TCRdb ran MiXCR on the multiplex PCR reads and lists one entry per CDR3 protein. The table has around 720,000 distinct CDR3 sequences, roughly a third seen once; the top ten hold 30% to 40%. The sequencing input was blood. Every receptor here comes from a woman in her thirties or forties with Graves' hyperthyroidism.

The chain recombines TRBV15 with TRBJ1-5; D is unclear. Trimming pared 3 bases from V and 7 bases from J, leaving 7 bases between. Germline assignment: CDR1 LNHNV and CDR2 YYDKDF (reference sequence). This CDR3 has 12 residues. This CDR3 reads CATSRERQPQHF. In DNA, the CDR3 is TGTGCCACCAGCAGGGAGAGGCAGCCCCAGCATTTT.

There are a few counts of this clonotype. A read error may be the cause here, since a much bigger clone is one base away. The chain has TRBV2 and TRBJ1-2; no clear D gene. In germline, CDR1 is SNHLY, CDR2 FYNNEI. The CDR3 covers 15 residues. Between the trimmed V and J ends, which lost 3 bases and 0 bases, there was a span of 11 bases. The CDR3 DNA reads as TGTGCCAGCAGTGATGTGTACAAGGCTAACTATGGCTACACCTTC. This sequence encodes CASSDVYKANYGYTF.

The chain has TRBV6-2 or TRBV6-3 and TRBJ2-7, with a tentative D call TRBD2 (5 bases). The CDR3 sequence is 13 residues long. Germline V CDR1 and CDR2: MNHEY, SVGEGT. Trimming pared 0 bases from V and 5 bases from J, leaving 8 bases between. The CDR3 DNA reads TGTGCCAGCAGTTACTCCGGGGTGGACGAGCAGTACTTC. It codes for CASSYSGVDEQYF.

The chain combines TRBV7-2 with TRBJ2-2; the match to TRBD1 covers 7 bases. Germline V gene data show CDR1 as SGHTA and CDR2 as FQGNSA. The CDR3 extends over 16 amino acids. Trimming at V came to 2 bases and at J to 3 bases, leaving 6 bases not matched to a gene. CDR3 DNA: TGTGCCAGCAGCTTAACGAGGGGGCGGGACACCGGGGAGCTGTTTTTT. Translated, it gives CASSLTRGRDTGELFF.

This clonotype was counted many times. This chain connects TRBV9 to TRBJ1-1; D remains ambiguous. V was cut by 4 bases and J by 0 bases, with 16 bases left in between. CDR1 and CDR2 (germline): SGDLS, YYNGEE. The CDR3 covers 16 residues. The CDR3 protein is CASSLIDLTVNTEAFF. The CDR3 DNA is TGTGCCAGCAGCCTCATCGATTTGACGGTGAACACTGAAGCTTTCTTT.

Concerning this clonotype itself: A much larger clone differs by one base, so this may be a read error. The rearrangement joins TRBV5-1 to TRBJ2-6; TRBD1 matches 8 bases. V shed 1 base, J shed 5 bases, and the junction held 17 bases outside the gene matches. The germline gives CDR1 SGHRS, CDR2 YFSETQ. This CDR3 has 20 amino acids. The CDR3 nucleotides read TGCGCCAGCAGCTTGACCACCGGGACAGGAGGGGAAGGGAGGGCCAACGTCCTGACTTTC. This translates into CASSLTTGTGGEGRANVLTF.

The sample holds a few counts of this clonotype. CDR3: CASSPQTGDGYTF. For the CDR3, the DNA is TGTGCCAGCTCACCCCAGACAGGGGACGGCTACACCTTC. V and J are TRBV7-9 and TRBJ1-2; 8 nucleotides agree with TRBD1. The germline V gene encodes CDR1 SEHNR and CDR2 FQNEAQ (reference sequence). Trimming at V came to 8 bases and at J to 8 bases, leaving 10 bases not matched to a gene. This CDR3 has 13 residues. The entire variable domain, with the rest obtained from reference TRBV7-9 and TRBJ1-2, is as follows: DTGVSQNPRHKITKRGQNVTFRCDPISEHNRLYWYRQTLGQGPEFLTYFQNEAQLEKSRLLSDRFSAERPKGSFSTLEIQRTEQGDSAMYLCASSPQTGDGYTFGSGTRLTVV.

In this sample, this clonotype turned up many times. V and J are TRBV7-2 and TRBJ1-1; D uncertain. The CDR3 extends over 15 amino acids. Trimming pared 4 bases from V and 1 base from J, leaving 13 bases between. Germline V gene data show CDR1 as SGHTA and CDR2 as FQGNSA. The CDR3 sequence is CASSSQTHRNTEAFF. DNA of the CDR3: TGTGCCAGCAGCTCCCAGACACACCGGAACACTGAAGCTTTCTTT.

In this sample, this clonotype turned up a few times. V and J are TRBV11-3 and TRBJ1-2; TRBD1 aligns across 8 bases. The CDR3 has 14 residues. With V trimmed by 3 bases and J by 5 bases, 5 bases remained unmatched. Germline CDR1 SGHNT, CDR2 YENEEA. The CDR3 sequence: CASSFTGTGYGYTF. As DNA, the CDR3 is TGTGCCAGCAGCTTTACTGGGACAGGATATGGCTACACCTTC. Full variable domain (outside the CDR3, taken from reference TRBV11-3 and TRBJ1-2): EAGVVQSPRYKIIEKKQPVAFWCNPISGHNTLYWYLQNLGQGPELLIRYENEEAVDDSQLPKDRFSAERLKGVDSTLKIQPAELGDSAVYLCASSFTGTGYGYTFGSGTRLTVV.

The chain uses TRBV12-3 or TRBV12-4 and TRBJ1-1; weak D call: TRBD1 (5 bases). With 5 bases removed from V and 8 bases from J, the gap between germline ends came to 12 bases. This CDR3 is 12 amino acids long. CDR3 nucleotides: TGTGCCAGCAGTGACCCCGGGACGGAAGCTTTCTTT. As protein: CASSDPGTEAFF.

This clonotype was recorded a few times. The chain has TRBV20-1 and TRBJ2-5, with 9 positions matching TRBD1. This CDR3 is 15 amino acids long. The V gene end was trimmed by 4 bases and the J gene end by 5 bases; junction bases not matched to a gene: 11. Germline V gene lookup returns CDR1 DFQATT and CDR2 SNEGSKA (reference sequence). CDR3 in amino acids: CSATNPQGAGETQYF. In DNA form, the CDR3 reads TGCAGTGCTACCAACCCACAGGGGGCAGGGGAGACCCAGTACTTC.

This clonotype came up many times. V and J are TRBV2 and TRBJ1-2; 10 bases align to TRBD1. The CDR3 totals 15 residues. Losses at the gene ends were 8 bases for V and 4 bases for J; bases not matched to a gene: 10. Germline assignment: CDR1 SNHLY and CDR2 FYNNEI. The DNA for the CDR3 is TGTGCCAGCCGCACAGACAGGGGGCTAAGCTATGGCTACACCTTC. It is translated as CASRTDRGLSYGYTF.

This chain links TRBV4-1 with TRBJ1-5, with TRBD1 as a possible D gene (6 bases). Germline V gene data show CDR1 as MGHRA and CDR2 as YSYEKL. CDR3 length: 15 amino acids. The V end lost 1 base, the J end lost 5 bases, and 12 bases lay between the germline ends. CDR3 in amino acids: CASSQGTGPHQPQHF. The DNA for the CDR3 is TGCGCCAGCAGCCAAGGAACAGGGCCTCATCAGCCCCAGCATTTT.

This clonotype was counted ten times or more. The chain has TRBV10-3 and TRBJ1-5; TRBD1 matches 9 bases. CDR1 and CDR2 (germline): ENHRY, SYGVKD. The V and J ends lost 6 bases and 5 bases, in that order; junction bases with no gene match: 2. The CDR3 is made up of 13 amino acids. The CDR3, as DNA: TGTGCCATCAGAGGACAGGGGCATCAGCCCCAGCATTTT. Translation gives CAIRGQGHQPQHF.

As to this clonotype: Relative to the germline gene, one junction end is altered; a read error may explain this. The chain couples TRBV7-9 to TRBJ2-5, with a tentative D call TRBD2 (5 bases). Germline CDR1 reads SEHNR; CDR2 reads FQNEAQ (reference sequence). The CDR3 contains 15 residues. The CDR3 reads CASSVAPQQGETQYF. The CDR3 DNA reads as TGTGCCAGCAGCGTAGCGCCCCAACAAGGGGAGACCCAGTACTTC.

Ten or more counts support this clonotype. This chain links TRBV6-6 with TRBJ1-1; D might be TRBD1 (5 bases). CDR1 is MNHNY and CDR2 is SVGAGI in the germline V gene (reference sequence). V lost 3 bases, J lost 6 bases, and 11 bases lay in between. This CDR3 is built from 13 residues. The CDR3 nucleotides read TGTGCCAGCAGTTATTTCGCAGGGTCTGAAGCTTTCTTT. Its translation: CASSYFAGSEAFF.

The chain links TRBV9 to TRBJ1-3; D uncertain. The CDR3 contains 15 residues. V lost 0 bases to trimming and J lost 4 bases, with 11 bases between them. CDR1 SGDLS and CDR2 YYNGEE come from the germline V gene. In DNA form, the CDR3 reads TGTGCCAGCAGCGTAGTCCCGGACGCCGGAAACACCATATATTTT. As protein: CASSVVPDAGNTIYF. Together with reference TRBV9 and TRBJ1-3, the CDR3 gives the full variable domain: DSGVTQTPKHLITATGQRVTLRCSPRSGDLSVYWYQQSLDQGLQFLIQYYNGEERAKGNILERFSAQQFPDLHSELNLSSLELGDSALYFCASSVVPDAGNTIYFGEGSWLTVV.

The CDR3 loop is CASSLRGQGAQYF. The CDR3 DNA reads TGTGCCAGCAGCTTGCGGGGTCAGGGGGCCCAGTACTTC. V usage is TRBV11-2 and J usage is TRBJ2-5, with D possibly being TRBD1 (7 bases). V was shortened by 3 bases and J by 9 bases, with 14 bases between the two germline ends. The CDR3 totals 13 residues. The germline gives CDR1 SGHAT, CDR2 FQNNGV.

The chain recombines TRBV7-9 with TRBJ2-7; 9 nucleotides align to TRBD2. Germline V lookup: CDR1 SEHNR, CDR2 FQNEAQ (reference sequence). The J segment lost 7 bases and the V segment lost 2 bases, leaving 9 bases of the junction unmatched. This CDR3 contains 15 residues. CDR3 nucleotides: TGTGCCAGCAGCTTATCTAGCGGGGTTTACAATGAGCAGTACTTC. Residues: CASSLSSGVYNEQYF. The entire variable domain, with the rest obtained from reference TRBV7-9 and TRBJ2-7, is as follows: DTGVSQNPRHKITKRGQNVTFRCDPISEHNRLYWYRQTLGQGPEFLTYFQNEAQLEKSRLLSDRFSAERPKGSFSTLEIQRTEQGDSAMYLCASSLSSGVYNEQYFGPGTRLTVT.